The 18 T cell receptor beta chains presented below share a single source sample, sequenced in a study of CD8 T cells in ankylosing spondylitis. Study conclusions and caveats: In ankylosing spondylitis blood, a motif of eight highly homologous TCR beta variants appeared characteristic.

From the 5' RACE reads, TCRdb called clonotypes with MiXCR, one entry per CDR3 protein. Here the sample spans about 330,000 distinct CDR3 sequences, around 8% being singletons. These receptors have no known antigen. Sequencing was done on a sample of blood, either unsorted or a sorted T cell fraction (not recorded which). The source of these receptors is a male donor with ankylosing spondylitis.

A few counts support this clonotype. The chain employs TRBV5-6 and TRBJ1-2; 7 bases are shared with TRBD1. CDR3 length: 16 amino acids. V shed 4 bases and J 0 bases; nucleotides not matched to a gene: 9. Germline V gene lookup returns CDR1 SGHDT and CDR2 YYEEEE. The CDR3 DNA follows: TGTGCCAGCAGCCCGACGGGACAGCCGACTAACTATGGCTACACCTTC. It codes for CASSPTGQPTNYGYTF.

This clonotype was counted only a few times. V gene TRBV28 combines with J gene TRBJ2-7; 8 bases fit TRBD1. J lost 0 bases, V lost 6 bases, and 4 bases had no gene match. The CDR3 sequence is 14 residues long. The V gene's germline CDR1 is MDHEN and CDR2 SYDVKM. The CDR3 protein is CASRGQVPSYEQYF. The CDR3 DNA is TGTGCCAGCAGGGGACAGGTACCCTCCTACGAGCAGTACTTC.

This rearrangement joins TRBV12-3 or TRBV12-4 to TRBJ2-3, with 10 bases lining up with TRBD2. The CDR3 contains 16 residues. The V gene end was trimmed by 6 bases and the J gene end by 5 bases; junction bases not matched to a gene: 11. The CDR3 loop reads CASSPLGVAGGDTQYF. The DNA for the CDR3 is TGTGCCAGCAGCCCCCTAGGGGTAGCGGGAGGAGATACGCAGTATTTT.

This clonotype was seen only a few times. The chain has TRBV24-1 and TRBJ2-5; no definite D call. Germline values: CDR1 KGHDR, CDR2 SFDVKD. This CDR3 has 13 amino acids. V was cut by 12 bases and J by 2 bases, with 15 bases left in between. The CDR3 DNA is TGTGCCTCCGCGGCGGCCGATCAAGAGACCCAGTACTTC. Protein: CASAAADQETQYF.

This clonotype was observed a few times. This sequence joins TRBV11-1 and TRBJ1-1; possible D gene TRBD1, 5 bases. This CDR3 contains 15 residues. Trimming removed 1 base at V and 1 base at J, with 10 bases between. Germline V gene sequence: CDR1 SGHAT, CDR2 FQDESV (reference sequence). The CDR3 protein is CASSLVRGTNTEAFF. CDR3 bases: TGTGCCAGCAGCTTAGTGCGGGGGACGAACACTGAAGCTTTCTTT.

In this sample, this clonotype turned up many times. This chain uses TRBV28 with TRBJ2-1; 7 bases agree with TRBD2. Looked up from germline, CDR1 is MDHEN and CDR2 is SYDVKM. This CDR3 has 14 amino acids. J lost 5 bases, V lost 2 bases, and 3 bases had no gene match. The CDR3 DNA is TGTGCCAGCAGTTTACTCGGACTAGACAATGAGCAGTTCTTC. Translating it yields CASSLLGLDNEQFF.

V is TRBV2 and J is TRBJ2-7; 10 bases fit TRBD1. CDR3 length equals 15 residues. Looked up from germline, CDR1 is SNHLY and CDR2 is FYNNEI. V dropped 7 bases and J dropped 1; count of bases not matched to a gene: 7. CDR3 nucleotides: TGTGCCAGCACTGTGGGACAGGGGCATTCCTACGAGCAGTACTTC. Protein product: CASTVGQGHSYEQYF. Supplemented by reference TRBV2 and TRBJ2-7, the full variable domain reads EPEVTQTPSHQVTQMGQEVILRCVPISNHLYFYWYRQILGQKVEFLVSFYNNEISEKSEIFDDQFSVERPDGSNFTLKIRSTKLEDSAMYFCASTVGQGHSYEQYFGPGTRLTVT.

V gene TRBV5-1 combines with J gene TRBJ2-7; 7 bases line up with TRBD1. Trimming removed 3 bases from V and 6 bases from J; junction bases left unmatched: 12. This CDR3 has 15 amino acids. CDR1 is SGHRS and CDR2 is YFSETQ in the germline V gene. For the CDR3, the DNA is TGCGCCAGCAGCTCCTCCTCTGGACAGGACTCCGAGCAGTACTTC. Its translation: CASSSSSGQDSEQYF. Filled out from reference TRBV5-1 and TRBJ2-7, the complete variable domain reads KAGVTQTPRYLIKTRGQQVTLSCSPISGHRSVSWYQQTPGQGLQFLFEYFSETQRNKGNFPGRFSGRQFSNSRSEMNVSTLELGDSALYLCASSSSSGQDSEQYFGPGTRLTVT.

A few counts support this clonotype. The V and J genes are TRBV6-1 and TRBJ1-2, with 7 nucleotides matching TRBD1. This CDR3 region has 15 residues. CDR1 and CDR2 (germline): MNHNS, SASEGT. Trimming took 5 bases from V and 2 from J; bases not matched to a gene: 8. The CDR3 spells CASSPTGQANYGYTF. The CDR3, as DNA: TGTGCCAGCAGTCCAACCGGACAGGCGAACTATGGCTACACCTTC.

J is TRBJ1-5 and V is TRBV12-3 or TRBV12-4, with TRBD1 as a possible D gene (6 bases). This CDR3 has 17 residues. The V and J ends lost 0 bases and 2 bases respectively, with 14 bases between them. The CDR3 here is CASSLALGGAGNQPQHF. DNA for the CDR3: TGTGCCAGCAGTTTAGCGCTAGGGGGGGCCGGCAATCAGCCCCAGCATTTT.

This clonotype was detected many times. This rearrangement joins TRBV29-1 to TRBJ2-1; 15 bases line up with TRBD2. CDR3 size: 17 residues. With 4 bases clipped from V and 5 bases from J, the junction kept 9 bases outside the gene matches. Germline-derived CDR1 and CDR2 are SQVTM and ANQGSEA. In nucleotides, the CDR3 is TGCAGCGTTGGAGGACTAGCGGGAGGGACGGGCAACAATGAGCAGTTCTTC. Amino acids: CSVGGLAGGTGNNEQFF.

This clonotype was seen only a few times. The CDR3 sequence is CASSLTTLSGRSTDTQYF. The CDR3 DNA follows: TGTGCCAGCAGCTTAACGACCCTTAGCGGGCGCAGCACAGATACGCAGTATTTT. This chain connects TRBV7-3 to TRBJ2-3; the match to TRBD2 covers 7 bases. The CDR3 totals 18 residues. CDR1 and CDR2 (germline): SGHTA, FQGTGA. V shed 0 bases and J 0 bases; nucleotides not matched to a gene: 9.

This clonotype occurred a few times. The rearrangement uses TRBV2 and TRBJ2-2, with no clear D. Germline V CDR1 and CDR2: SNHLY, FYNNEI. V lost 10 bases and J 4 bases, leaving 10 bases between the germline ends. The CDR3 has 12 amino acids. In nucleotides, the CDR3 is TGTGCCACCCCCGTCGGCACCGGGGAGCTGTTTTTT. Translated, it gives CATPVGTGELFF.

This clonotype was recorded many times. This chain uses TRBV6-2 or TRBV6-3 with TRBJ2-2; 7 positions agree with TRBD2. Per the germline V gene, CDR1 is MNHEY and CDR2 is SVGEGT. V gave up 8 bases and J gave up 0 bases; unmatched junction bases: 3. The CDR3 length is 14 residues. CDR3 nucleotide sequence: TGTGCCAGCGCGGGAGCCCCGAACACCGGGGAGCTGTTTTTT. Its translation: CASAGAPNTGELFF.

The chain recombines TRBV4-2 with TRBJ2-7, with TRBD2 as a possible D gene (7 bases). Germline assignment: CDR1 LGHNA and CDR2 YNFKEQ. This CDR3 comprises 18 residues. V was trimmed by 0 bases and J by 2 bases, leaving 20 bases between them. The CDR3 here is CASSQENKRGGQTYEQYF. CDR3 bases: TGTGCCAGCAGCCAAGAAAATAAGAGGGGGGGACAAACCTACGAGCAGTACTTC.

In its sample, this clonotype was seen a few times. The rearrangement links TRBV7-3 to TRBJ2-3, with D tentatively TRBD2 (7 bases). V gave up 5 bases and J gave up 4 bases, with 16 bases separating them. Germline lookup yields CDR1 SGHTA and CDR2 FQGTGA. The length of the CDR3 is 15 residues. The DNA of the CDR3 is TGTGCCAGCAGCCCAATGGGGGGGGCTGCAGATACGCAGTATTTT. Protein sequence: CASSPMGGAADTQYF.

The CDR3 DNA sequence: TGTGCCAGCAGCCCCATAACTAGGTCCTCCTACAATGAGCAGTTCTTC. It specifies CASSPITRSSYNEQFF. This rearrangement joins TRBV7-6 to TRBJ2-1; D possibly corresponds to TRBD2 (5 bases). CDR1 and CDR2 (germline): SGHVS, FNYEAQ. The CDR3 sequence is 16 residues long. Trimming took off 5 bases at V and 0 bases at J, with 14 bases between the two ends.

The table lists this clonotype with many counts. The chain links TRBV2 to TRBJ2-1; D is uncertain. The germline CDR1 and CDR2 sequences are SNHLY and FYNNEI. Trimming shortened V by 3 bases and J by 9 bases, and 9 bases separated the two germline ends. This CDR3 spans 12 amino acids. This CDR3 is CASSDPQTEQFF. CDR3 in DNA: TGTGCCAGCAGTGACCCACAGACTGAGCAGTTCTTC.